This T cell receptor beta chain derives from a study of OX40 agonist ivuxolimab in advanced cancers. Study findings and constraints: In the 0.1-3.0 mg/kg groups, partial responders showed among the lowest expansion. Researchers did not establish what antigens the expanded peripheral T cells target. Part of the nonresponder group also had normalized T-cell clonal expansion that was low.

Of note for this clone: Its matching antigen is unknown.

Only in-frame clones appear in the TCRdb table, and some are missing; sequencing was by immunoSEQ multiplex PCR. The profile shows fewer than 30,000 clones, approximately 83% of them singletons. The clonotype originates from an adult with an advanced solid tumor such as melanoma, head and neck, liver or kidney cancer. The source was CD4+ or CD8+ T cells sorted from blood, collected in a trial of the OX40 agonist ivuxolimab.

The CDR3 sequence is CASSVSTGELFF. The CDR3 DNA is TGTGCCAGCAGCGTATCCACCGGGGAGCTGTTTTTT. The chain uses TRBV9 and TRBJ2-2; D unclear. Germline V gives CDR1 SGDLS, CDR2 YYNGEE. Trimming took off 1 base at V and 4 bases at J, with 2 bases between the two ends. This CDR3 contains 12 residues.